This TCR beta chain was retrieved from a study of blood T cell repertoires in COVID-19. Study at large: COVID-19 samples collected from the United States, Italy and Spain covered acute and convalescent phases. The cDNA or gDNA used as material had been derived from T cells, B-cell-depleted T cells, or PBMCs.

The V gene lost 0 bases and the J gene lost 3 bases, with 12 bases spanning the gap. The CDR3 is 16 amino acids. Germline CDR1 is SGHDN and CDR2 is FVKESK. Authors' analysis steps: Researchers report that nucleated cell counts were estimated from reference gene primer amplification. Measured with immunoSEQ multiplex PCR; TCRdb has only the in-frame clones, and not every one. D and trimming were read from the DNA, whereas the V and J calls and clone size are those reported in that table. The sample yields over 85,000 clones, around nine tenths seen once. The source is a woman between 45 and 65 years old with acute or convalescent COVID-19. The sample was peripheral blood. The J gene is TRBJ2-1, the V gene TRBV14, with D tentatively TRBD2 (5 bases). The CDR3 protein is CASSQDILRDYNEQFF. The CDR3 nucleotides are TGTGCCAGCAGCCAAGATATTTTACGGGACTACAATGAGCAGTTCTTC.